This TCR beta chain derives from a study of response to subunit inactivated influenza vaccine. Study outcomes and limitations: The authors put forward the suggestion that each seasonal influenza vaccination may bring in only a limited number of new T cells.

TCRdb re-called the RT-PCR reads through MiXCR, storing one row per CDR3 protein. The sample holds under 800,000 distinct CDR3 sequences, about 15% seen once. Germline loops: CDR1 MDHEN, CDR2 SYDVKM. The V gene lost 1 base and the J gene lost 6 bases, with 16 bases spanning the gap. This CDR3 comprises 15 residues. In the case of this clonotype: Antigen specificity is unknown.

The starting material was PBMCs from blood, obtained around 14 days before vaccination. This clonotype originated in a man between 45 and 60 years old who received an inactivated influenza vaccine. The V call is TRBV28, the J call TRBJ2-7; D not resolved. The CDR3 loop reads CASSLSVARPREQYF. The CDR3 nucleotides read TGTGCCAGCAGTTTATCTGTCGCCCGGCCTCGCGAGCAGTACTTC. Full variable domain (missing parts from reference TRBV28 and TRBJ2-7): DVKVTQSSRYLVKRTGEKVFLECVQDMDHENMFWYRQDPGLGLRLIYFSYDVKMKEKGDIPEGYSVSREKKERFSLILESASTNQTSMYLCASSLSVARPREQYFGPGTRLTVT.